The sequence of this TCR beta chain was determined in a study of T cell repertoires in cytomegalovirus infection (dated 2019 in TCRdb). As for the study more broadly: The peptide stimulations were aimed at well-studied HLA-B-restricted epitopes as well as recently identified HLA-C-restricted CMV epitopes, whose presentation resists viral immunomodulation. The HLA type of each donor mattered for the analysis, because public TCR beta signatures pointed to carriage of CMV infection along with the matching HLA type.

This clonotype was counted between two and nine times. Its antigen target is currently unknown. The input lacks base qualities; no much larger clone sits a single base away. TCRdb records Illumina HiSeq 1500 as the sequencer. The public reads were quality trimmed at Q25 with fastp and then assembled into clones with MiXCR by TCRdb, keeping productive beta chains. CDR3 protein duplicates are merged, each entry listing the most common genes and DNA. The sample has a few hundred thousand distinct CDR3 sequences on record, over 35% of them singletons. Around 46% of the sample goes to the ten largest clones. The sample's treatment or condition label, decoded: in vitro stimulation with specific CMV peptide epitopes to enrich CMV-specific T cells. General conclusions and limits of the study: The ex vivo response was dominated by HLA-C-restricted CMV-specific TCR beta clonotypes, which also provided the single most frequent clonotype in two of eight donors. Carriers of CMV infection plus the relevant HLA type were discriminated by the cumulative frequency of public TCR beta family members in the study cohort and in an independent 352-donor cohort.

V is shortened by 3 bases, J by 6 bases, and the region joining them spans 12 bases. The germline V gene sets CDR1 to SGHTA and CDR2 to FQGNSA. Counted from cysteine to phenylalanine, this CDR3 has 13 amino acids. Just CDR3 DNA is preserved here, 39 bases in frame from base 1. The receptor chain draws on TRBV7-2 and TRBJ2-7, and the D gene may be TRBD2, 5 bases matching. This specimen consisted of cultured PBMCs, obtained from culture after CMV antigen stimulation. This receptor was identified in a human donor in good health (CMV status not recorded). Some clones in this sample may be carry-over from other donors' samples. The base sequence is TGTGCCAGCAGCTTTCCCGGGATTGGCGAGCAGTACTTC. Its coded protein is CASSFPGIGEQYF.